This T cell receptor (beta chain) comes out of a study of blood T cell repertoires in COVID-19. About the research overall: Sources were T cells, B-cell-depleted T cells, or PBMCs; the material itself was cDNA or gDNA.

Patients in Seattle were enrolled during active infection, then followed longitudinally. Clones were sequenced by immunoSEQ multiplex PCR, and TCRdb holds only the in-frame ones, with some missing. Here the sample spans about 70,000 clones, 70% to 90% being singletons. Germline CDR1 reads LGHDT; CDR2 reads YNNKEL (reference sequence). CDR3 size: 14 residues. The ends lost 3 bases at V and 2 bases at J; junction bases unmatched: 0. This TCR derives from a man aged 40-50 years with COVID-19, enrolled during active disease. Sequencing was performed on peripheral blood. The V and J genes are TRBV3-1 (or the pseudogene TRBV3-2) and TRBJ1-2; TRBD1 matches at 10 bases. The CDR3 region is CASSQGQGNYGYTF. CDR3 sequence (DNA): TGTGCCAGCAGCCAGGGACAGGGGAACTATGGCTACACCTTC.